One and the same sample provided the 32 T cell receptor beta chains below, sequenced in a study of T cells after yellow fever vaccination. In TCRdb, the 5' RACE reads were re-called with MiXCR into one record per CDR3 protein. The sample carries 250,000 or so distinct CDR3 sequences, about 3.9% recorded once. The material was PBMCs, obtained 15 days after the yellow fever booster vaccination. The receptors here all came from a man aged 18 to 35 who received the YFV17D yellow fever vaccine.

There are many counts of this clonotype. The chain carries TRBV14 and TRBJ1-1; D remains unclear. V lost 8 bases and J 1 base, leaving 11 bases between the germline ends. The CDR3 runs 13 residues. Germline V gene lookup returns CDR1 SGHDN and CDR2 FVKESK. The CDR3 reads CASSDLANTEAFF. The CDR3 coding sequence is TGTGCCAGCTCCGACCTGGCGAACACTGAAGCTTTCTTT.

There are a few counts of this clonotype. This chain links TRBV7-3 with TRBJ2-1, with D maybe TRBD2 (5 bases). This CDR3 comprises 15 residues. Per germline, CDR1 SGHTA and CDR2 FQGTGA. V lost 6 bases, J lost 2 bases, and 14 bases lay in between. The CDR3 nucleotides read TGTGCCAGCAGTCCAAGCGGTAATACCTACAATGAGCAGTTCTTC. The encoded protein is CASSPSGNTYNEQFF.

This clonotype was observed many times. V gene TRBV5-1 combines with J gene TRBJ1-1; 8 bases line up with TRBD1. Germline CDR1 SGHRS, CDR2 YFSETQ. The CDR3 extends over 12 amino acids. Trimming removed 4 bases from V and 10 bases from J; junction bases left unmatched: 6. The chain's CDR3 is CASSIGQGPAFF. In nucleotides, the CDR3 is TGCGCCAGCAGCATCGGACAGGGACCAGCTTTCTTT.

The table lists this clonotype with many counts. The rearrangement links TRBV20-1 to TRBJ2-7; 12 nucleotides agree with TRBD2. Looked up from germline, CDR1 is DFQATT and CDR2 is SNEGSKA (reference sequence). V lost 3 bases, J lost 3 bases, and 6 bases stayed unmatched. This CDR3 region has 15 residues. The CDR3 here is CSASSLAGGLYEQYF. The CDR3, as DNA: TGCAGTGCTAGTAGCCTAGCGGGGGGGCTCTACGAGCAGTACTTC.

Many counts were recorded for this clonotype. V is TRBV7-9 and J is TRBJ2-5; TRBD1 agrees at 10 bases. V was pared by 5 bases and J by 5 bases, with 8 bases of the junction left unmatched. The length of the CDR3 is 15 residues. Germline CDR1 SEHNR, CDR2 FQNEAQ (reference sequence). The CDR3 DNA reads as TGTGCCAGCAGCGACGGGACAGGGGCTGGGGAGACCCAGTACTTC. This sequence encodes CASSDGTGAGETQYF.

This clonotype was recorded at least ten times. The V call is TRBV11-2, the J call TRBJ2-3, with unresolved D. This CDR3 contains 14 residues. CDR1 is SGHAT and CDR2 is FQNNGV in the germline V gene. V was shortened by 1 base and J by 2 bases, with 7 bases between the two germline ends. CDR3 loop: CASSLGYFTDTQYF. CDR3 DNA sequence: TGTGCCAGCAGCTTAGGTTATTTCACAGATACGCAGTATTTT. The full variable domain, rest sourced from reference TRBV11-2 and TRBJ2-3, is EAGVAQSPRYKIIEKRQSVAFWCNPISGHATLYWYQQILGQGPKLLIQFQNNGVVDDSQLPKDRFSAERLKGVDSTLKIQPAKLEDSAVYLCASSLGYFTDTQYFGPGTRLTVL.

This clonotype has just a few counts. The DNA for the CDR3 is TGCGCCAGCAGCCTAACAGGGGTCTCTGGGGCCAACGTCCTGACTTTC. Protein product: CASSLTGVSGANVLTF. The V call is TRBV5-1, the J call TRBJ2-6; the match to TRBD1 covers 7 bases. The V gene end was trimmed by 4 bases and the J gene end by 0 bases; junction bases not matched to a gene: 4. CDR1 and CDR2 from the germline V gene are SGHRS and YFSETQ. The CDR3 runs to 16 residues.

This clonotype was found many times. The chain has TRBV29-1 and TRBJ2-1, with 11 bases aligning to TRBD1. The CDR3 runs to 14 residues. CDR1 and CDR2 (germline): SQVTM, ANQGSEA. V shed 4 bases and J 6 bases; nucleotides not matched to a gene: 5. CDR3 loop: CSVAGTGGTNEQFF. Here the CDR3 DNA reads TGCAGCGTTGCCGGGACAGGGGGGACCAATGAGCAGTTCTTC.

In this sample, this clonotype turned up many times. This chain joins TRBV10-3 and TRBJ2-7; 10 nucleotides agree with TRBD1. Per the germline V gene, CDR1 is ENHRY and CDR2 is SYGVKD. The CDR3 sequence is 14 residues long. The V and J ends lost 6 bases and 4 bases, in that order; junction bases with no gene match: 6. The CDR3 DNA reads as TGTGCCATCAGGGTTTCGGGACAGGGGTACGAGCAGTACTTC. It specifies CAIRVSGQGYEQYF.

This clonotype was observed many times. This chain links TRBV5-1 with TRBJ2-3; D is uncertain. The CDR3 consists of 14 residues. V gave up 8 bases and J gave up 0 bases, with 13 bases separating them. Germline values: CDR1 SGHRS, CDR2 YFSETQ. The CDR3 protein is CASKDRASTDTQYF. CDR3 sequence (DNA): TGCGCCAGTAAAGACCGCGCTAGCACAGATACGCAGTATTTT.

There are many counts of this clonotype. The J gene is TRBJ2-6, the V gene TRBV5-1, with TRBD1 identical over 8 bases. Germline assignment: CDR1 SGHRS and CDR2 YFSETQ. This CDR3 comprises 17 residues. The trim removed 0 bases at V and 0 bases at J, leaving 2 bases unmatched. The CDR3 region has the DNA TGCGCCAGCAGCTTGGGACAGGGGAACTCTGGGGCCAACGTCCTGACTTTC. Amino acid sequence: CASSLGQGNSGANVLTF.

This clonotype was counted at least ten times. The J gene is TRBJ2-7, the V gene TRBV12-3 or TRBV12-4, with a tentative D call TRBD1 (5 bases). This CDR3 has 13 amino acids. V lost 3 bases and J 5 bases, leaving 11 bases between the germline ends. CDR3 DNA sequence: TGTGCCAGCAGTTTCGCAGCAGGGAACGAGCAGTACGTC. It translates to CASSFAAGNEQYV.

The table lists this clonotype with many counts. This chain joins TRBV15 and TRBJ2-1; 8 bases are a match to TRBD2. The J segment lost 10 bases and the V segment lost 1 base, leaving 9 bases of the junction unmatched. Germline-derived CDR1 and CDR2 are LNHNV and YYDKDF (reference sequence). The CDR3 consists of 15 residues. The CDR3 here is CATSRGRTSMSEQFF. The CDR3 DNA reads TGTGCCACCAGCAGAGGTAGGACTAGCATGAGCGAGCAGTTCTTC.

The chain uses TRBV3-1 and TRBJ1-6; D not resolved. Per the germline V gene, CDR1 is LGHDT and CDR2 is YNNKEL (reference sequence). The length of the CDR3 is 16 residues. The V end lost 0 bases, the J end lost 3 bases, and 9 bases lay between the germline ends. Written as DNA, the CDR3 is TGTGCCAGCAGCCAAGAGGGAAGCAACTATAATTCACCCCTCCACTTT. Translated, it gives CASSQEGSNYNSPLHF.

Ten or more counts support this clonotype. This chain joins TRBV7-2 and TRBJ1-5; D gene ambiguous. Germline V CDR1 and CDR2: SGHTA, FQGNSA. Trimming left V 2 bases short and J 5 bases short, with 7 bases between. The CDR3 is made up of 13 amino acids. CDR3 region: CASSLMGDQPQHF. The CDR3, as DNA: TGTGCCAGCAGCTTAATGGGAGATCAGCCCCAGCATTTT.

Many counts were recorded for this clonotype. The V gene is TRBV2, the J gene TRBJ2-5, with D tentatively TRBD1 or TRBD2 (5 bases each). V shed 6 bases and J shed 4 bases, with 21 bases lying between them. Germline V gene data show CDR1 as SNHLY and CDR2 as FYNNEI. This CDR3 spans 16 amino acids. This CDR3 is CASSREGVSLRETQYF. CDR3 in DNA: TGTGCCAGCAGCCGGGAAGGGGTGTCACTACGAGAGACCCAGTACTTC.

Many counts were recorded for this clonotype. The chain links TRBV20-1 to TRBJ1-5; no clear D. The CDR3 is made up of 16 amino acids. Germline values: CDR1 DFQATT, CDR2 SNEGSKA (reference sequence). The V end was cut by 0 bases, the J end by 0 bases, with 12 bases between. As DNA, the CDR3 is TGCAGTGCTAGAGAACCCCCGGTGTATAGCAATCAGCCCCAGCATTTT. The encoded protein is CSAREPPVYSNQPQHF.

This clonotype occurred many times. The chain links TRBV4-2 to TRBJ1-6; 7 positions agree with TRBD1. CDR1 is LGHNA and CDR2 is YNFKEQ in the germline V gene. This CDR3 has 15 residues. V shed 2 bases, J shed 9 bases, and the junction held 7 bases outside the gene matches. CDR3 coding DNA: TGTGCCAGCAGCCAATGGGACAGTCCGTCTTCACCCCTCCACTTT. Protein: CASSQWDSPSSPLHF.

This clonotype was counted a few times. This rearrangement joins TRBV20-1 to TRBJ2-5; no firm D call. CDR3 length: 12 residues. In germline, CDR1 is DFQATT, CDR2 SNEGSKA (reference sequence). Deletions cut 5 bases from V and 2 bases from J, with 9 bases between. The DNA for the CDR3 is TGCAGTGCTGAGACGGCACAAGAGACCCAGTACTTC. Translating gives CSAETAQETQYF.

This clonotype was found many times. V and J are TRBV5-1 and TRBJ1-4, with 11 bases aligning to TRBD1. The trim removed 3 bases at V and 8 bases at J, leaving 9 bases unmatched. The germline CDR1 and CDR2 sequences are SGHRS and YFSETQ. This CDR3 contains 16 residues. The CDR3: CASSWTGGHEKEKLFF. The CDR3, as DNA: TGCGCCAGCAGCTGGACAGGGGGCCATGAAAAAGAAAAACTGTTTTTT.

This clonotype showed up many times. The rearrangement joins TRBV7-3 to TRBJ2-5; D uncertain. CDR1 SGHTA and CDR2 FQGTGA come from the germline V gene. The CDR3 is 14 residues long. Trimming removed 5 bases at V and 0 bases at J, with 10 bases between. Here the CDR3 reads CASSRSSNQETQYF. The DNA of the CDR3 is TGTGCCAGCAGCCGCAGCAGCAACCAAGAGACCCAGTACTTC.

This clonotype was found many times. The chain carries TRBV25-1 and TRBJ2-3; D may be TRBD1 (6 bases). Trimming shortened V by 7 bases and J by 2 bases, and 10 bases separated the two germline ends. This CDR3 has 13 amino acids. In germline, CDR1 is MGHDK, CDR2 SYGVNS. The chain's CDR3 is CASKGGLTDTQYF. In DNA form, the CDR3 reads TGTGCCAGCAAAGGGGGTCTCACAGATACGCAGTATTTT.

This clonotype was found many times. This chain joins TRBV5-1 and TRBJ2-5; 9 bases are shared with TRBD2. The CDR3 extends over 16 amino acids. J gave up 4 bases and V 3 bases, and 10 bases lay outside the gene matches. Germline V CDR1 and CDR2: SGHRS, YFSETQ. The CDR3 nucleotides are TGCGCCAGCAGCTCTTATCAGCGGGGGGCCGTAGAGACCCAGTACTTC. Its protein is CASSSYQRGAVETQYF.

This clonotype was found many times. The V call is TRBV29-1, the J call TRBJ2-7; D ambiguous. CDR3 length: 11 amino acids. Germline V gene sequence: CDR1 SQVTM, CDR2 ANQGSEA. V was cut by 6 bases and J by 3 bases, with 9 bases left in between. The DNA for the CDR3 is TGCAGCGTACCGGACGGCTACGAGCAGTACTTC. Translating gives CSVPDGYEQYF.

This clonotype was seen ten or more times. This rearrangement joins TRBV5-5 to TRBJ1-1; TRBD1 is a possible D gene (6 bases). The CDR3 is made up of 16 amino acids. Germline V gene data show CDR1 as SGHKS and CDR2 as YYEKEE (reference sequence). The V end was cut by 1 base, the J end by 6 bases, with 19 bases between. Here the CDR3 reads CASSLILDRRDAEAFF. As DNA, the CDR3 is TGTGCCAGCAGCTTGATTCTCGACAGGAGGGACGCTGAAGCTTTCTTT.

This clonotype was counted many times. The rearrangement joins TRBV4-1 to TRBJ2-1; a weak D match, TRBD2 (7 bases). Germline-derived CDR1 and CDR2 are MGHRA and YSYEKL. The CDR3 is made up of 16 amino acids. The germline V and J ends were trimmed by 0 bases and 8 bases, with 17 bases remaining between them. CDR3 protein: CASSQDIGTGRDEQFF. The CDR3 DNA reads TGCGCCAGCAGCCAAGATATAGGTACAGGGAGGGATGAGCAGTTCTTC.

Ten or more counts support this clonotype. V gene TRBV5-1 combines with J gene TRBJ2-5; maybe TRBD1 (5 bases). There are 14 residues in the CDR3. The V gene's germline CDR1 is SGHRS and CDR2 YFSETQ. V was clipped by 0 bases and J by 3 bases, with 9 bases between them. The CDR3 sequence is CASSLDSTEETQYF. The CDR3 DNA reads as TGCGCCAGCAGCTTGGACTCGACAGAAGAGACCCAGTACTTC.

At least ten counts were recorded for this clonotype. This chain links TRBV29-1 with TRBJ2-7; perhaps D is TRBD1 or TRBD2 (5 bases each). The V end was cut by 7 bases, the J end by 2 bases, with 12 bases between. CDR1 and CDR2 (germline): SQVTM, ANQGSEA. The length of the CDR3 is 12 residues. CDR3 protein: CSARDGAYEQYF. DNA of the CDR3: TGCAGCGCCAGGGACGGTGCCTACGAGCAGTACTTC.

This clonotype was found many times. CDR3 nucleotide sequence: TGTGCCAGCAGTTACCAGGGTGTCGGAAACACCATATATTTT. This encodes CASSYQGVGNTIYF. V is TRBV6-5 and J is TRBJ1-3, with D perhaps matching TRBD1 (5 bases). Per germline, CDR1 MNHEY and CDR2 SVGAGI. The CDR3 contains 14 residues. V dropped 2 bases and J dropped 4 bases, with 9 bases sitting between them.

The chain couples TRBV18 to TRBJ2-3; possibly TRBD1 or TRBD2 for D (5 bases each). Trimming cost V 5 bases and J 8 bases, with 14 bases left between them. The germline CDR1 and CDR2 sequences are KGHSH and LQKENI. The CDR3 is made up of 13 amino acids. The CDR3 spells CASSSRDAGTQYF. CDR3 in DNA: TGTGCCAGCTCATCCAGGGACGCGGGTACGCAGTATTTT.

The sample holds many counts of this clonotype. The chain uses TRBV25-1 and TRBJ1-6; no firm D call. The CDR3 spans 14 residues. The V gene lost 7 bases and the J gene lost 0 bases, with 7 bases spanning the gap. CDR1 is MGHDK, CDR2 SYGVNS, per germline. Here the CDR3 DNA reads TGTGCCAGCAAACAGAGCTCCTATAATTCACCCCTCCACTTT. Protein: CASKQSSYNSPLHF.

The V gene is TRBV12-3 or TRBV12-4, the J gene TRBJ1-2; weak D call: TRBD1 (5 bases). Trimming removed 6 bases at V and 6 bases at J, with 14 bases between. There are 13 residues in the CDR3. CDR3 region: CASSRMTDNGYTF. In DNA, the CDR3 is TGTGCCAGCAGCCGTATGACAGATAATGGCTACACCTTC.